This passage covers 10 T cell receptor beta chains from one sample sequenced in a study of Ad26.COV2.S vaccination and SARS-CoV-2 variants. Noted treatment: around 19 received Ad26.COV2.S at low or high dose, single or two shots; about 5 received placebo; per-sample allocation not given. On day 63 after the first injection, vaccine and placebo recipients gave samples. Sequencing was performed with immunoSEQ multiplex PCR; in TCRdb, only in-frame clones are kept and a portion is missing. The sample has a few hundred thousand clones; around 90% are singletons. The sequences come from peripheral blood, collected in a trial of Ad26.COV2.S vaccine versus placebo. Receptors were obtained from a person between 18 and 65 years old who received the Ad26.COV2.S COVID-19 vaccine or a placebo.

The rearrangement links TRBV19 to TRBJ2-5; TRBD1 or TRBD2 may be the D gene (5 bases each). CDR3 length: 14 residues. The V and J ends lost 1 base and 5 bases respectively, with 11 bases between them. In germline, CDR1 is LNHDA, CDR2 SQIVND (reference sequence). The CDR3: CASSIGGEGETQYF. The CDR3 nucleotides are TGTGCCAGTAGTATAGGCGGTGAGGGGGAGACCCAGTACTTC.

The gene calls are TRBV19 and TRBJ1-2; D is uncertain. The germline V gene has CDR1 LNHDA and CDR2 SQIVND (reference sequence). Trimming took off 6 bases at V and 4 bases at J, with 12 bases between the two ends. The CDR3 extends over 13 amino acids. The CDR3 region is CASRKESVYGYTF. CDR3 DNA: TGTGCCAGTAGGAAGGAGTCCGTCTATGGCTACACCTTC.

The chain carries TRBV14 and TRBJ2-1; 7 bases align to TRBD1. Losses at the gene ends were 2 bases for V and 2 bases for J; bases not matched to a gene: 3. The germline gives CDR1 SGHDN, CDR2 FVKESK. The CDR3 consists of 15 residues. The CDR3 protein is CASSQHRGTYNEQFF. Written as DNA, the CDR3 is TGTGCCAGCAGCCAACACAGGGGAACCTACAATGAGCAGTTCTTC. The full variable domain, in which reference TRBV14 and TRBJ2-1 provide the parts outside the CDR3, is EAGVTQFPSHSVIEKGQTVTLRCDPISGHDNLYWYRRVMGKEIKFLLHFVKESKQDESGMPNNRFLAERTGGTYSTLKVQPAELEDSGVYFCASSQHRGTYNEQFFGPGTRLTVL.

The chain combines TRBV4-3 with TRBJ1-1; TRBD1 might be the D (5 bases). CDR1 is LGHNA, CDR2 YSLEER, per germline. V shed 4 bases and J shed 0 bases, with 15 bases lying between them. The CDR3 has 16 amino acids. As DNA, the CDR3 is TGCGCCAGCAGCCCCCAAAGGGACCTAATGAACACTGAAGCTTTCTTT. This codes for CASSPQRDLMNTEAFF.

The CDR3 reads CASSSRALWTSGSHEQYF. CDR3 sequence (DNA): TGTGCCAGCAGCTCAAGGGCTTTATGGACTAGCGGGAGCCACGAGCAGTACTTC. The rearrangement joins TRBV7-9 to TRBJ2-7; 13 bases are shared with TRBD2. With V trimmed by 4 bases and J by 5 bases, 14 bases remained unmatched. There are 18 residues in the CDR3. CDR1 SEHNR and CDR2 FQNEAQ come from the germline V gene (reference sequence).

This clone was observed a single time. The chain uses TRBV6-6 and TRBJ2-5; 8 nucleotides line up with TRBD1. From germline, CDR1 is MNHNY and CDR2 SVGAGI (reference sequence). V dropped 0 bases and J dropped 7; count of bases not matched to a gene: 10. This CDR3 contains 16 residues. The CDR3 protein is CASSYSDRAESGTQYF. CDR3 DNA: TGTGCCAGCAGTTACTCGGACAGGGCCGAGTCGGGGACCCAGTACTTC.

The chain has TRBV3-1 (or the pseudogene TRBV3-2) and TRBJ1-4; D perhaps matches TRBD1 (6 bases). Germline V gives CDR1 LGHDT, CDR2 YNNKEL (reference sequence). The length of the CDR3 is 13 residues. V lost 5 bases and J lost 5, with 9 bases in between. CDR3 sequence (DNA): TGTGCCAGCAGCTTCAGGGGAAATGAAAAACTGTTTTTT. It yields the protein CASSFRGNEKLFF.

For the CDR3, the DNA is TGTGCCAGCAGCCAGGCGGTTCCCAATGAGCAGTTCTTC. This sequence encodes CASSQAVPNEQFF. The rearrangement links TRBV5-4 to TRBJ2-1; D gene ambiguous. V was clipped by 4 bases and J by 6 bases, with 11 bases between them. This CDR3 spans 13 amino acids. Germline CDR1 SGHNT, CDR2 YYREEE (reference sequence).

This clone has only one observation. J is TRBJ1-1 and V is TRBV7-2, with D unresolved. Trimming left V 2 bases short and J 5 bases short, with 15 bases between. Germline CDR1 is SGHTA and CDR2 is FQGNSA. The CDR3 length is 15 residues. In DNA form, the CDR3 reads TGTGCCAGCAGCTTATTGCTCGGCTTCGGGACTGAAGCTTTCTTT. Protein sequence: CASSLLLGFGTEAFF. The whole variable domain, filled in from reference TRBV7-2 and TRBJ1-1, reads GAGVSQSPSNKVTEKGKDVELRCDPISGHTALYWYRQSLGQGLEFLIYFQGNSAPDKSGLPSDRFSAERTGGSVSTLTIQRTQQEDSAVYLCASSLLLGFGTEAFFGQGTRLTVV.

Remarks on this clone: The same CDR3 also results from other DNA sequences found in this sample. The chain is built from TRBV9 and TRBJ1-6; D gene ambiguous. The CDR3 is made up of 15 amino acids. Germline-derived CDR1 and CDR2 are SGDLS and YYNGEE. With 0 bases removed from V and 0 bases from J, the gap between germline ends came to 4 bases. CDR3 sequence: CASSVGVSYNSPLHF. In DNA, the CDR3 is TGTGCCAGCAGCGTAGGGGTCTCCTATAATTCACCCCTCCACTTT.